This T cell receptor beta chain is from a study of cytomegalovirus exposure and HLA in healthy donors. Study-level background: The approximately 110 validation repertoires used a platform that matched the one used for the approximately 690 first-cohort repertoires, as a later analysis reported. The study's findings and limits: Three chains linked to CMV were shown in vitro to be specific for CMV antigens. Most TCR sequences were uncommon, yet certain public TCRs appeared in many donors. First-cohort TCR clusters were later found to tend to co-occur in the 120 validation repertoires.

CDR1 is SGHTS and CDR2 is YDEGEE in the germline V gene. Between the trimmed V and J ends, which lost 5 bases and 8 bases, there was a span of 10 bases. CDR3 length: 12 amino acids. Repertoires were generated with immunoSEQ multiplex PCR, while TCRdb's copy carries only in-frame clones and drops some. Of about 130,000 clones detected, around 92% appear once; the ten largest clones hold approximately 3.5%. Concerning this clone itself: The antigen remains unidentified.

The TCR originated in a man aged 25 to 40 in good health and CMV-seronegative. The sample consisted of PBMCs. The chain employs TRBV5-8 and TRBJ1-4, with no clear D. CDR3 sequence (DNA): TGTGCCAGCAGGTATTGGAGAGAAAAACTGTTTTTT. Translation gives CASRYWREKLFF. The full variable domain, with the rest looked up from reference TRBV5-8 and TRBJ1-4, is EAGVTQSPTHLIKTRGQQATLRCSPISGHTSVYWYQQALGLGLQFLLWYDEGEERNRGNFPPRFSGRQFPNYSSELNVNALELEDSALYLCASRYWREKLFFGSGTQLSVL.